This T cell receptor (beta chain) was identified during a study of blood T cell repertoires in COVID-19. The data were produced by immunoSEQ multiplex PCR, yet TCRdb's version contains in-frame clones alone and is incomplete. The sample contains about 100,000 clones, over 75% of which appear only once. CDR1 is LNHNV, CDR2 YYDKDF, per germline (reference sequence). The CDR3 loop spans 16 amino acids. Trimming removed 0 bases from V and 8 bases from J, with 16 bases in between. Sequencing was performed on peripheral blood. This TCR was sampled from a man in his sixties with acute or convalescent COVID-19. V and J are TRBV15 and TRBJ1-4; weak D call: TRBD1 (6 bases). This CDR3 is CATSRDRGTGMEKLFF. CDR3 nucleotides: TGTGCCACCAGCAGAGATCGAGGAACAGGGATGGAAAAACTGTTTTTT. The full variable domain, in which reference TRBV15 and TRBJ1-4 provide the parts outside the CDR3, is DAMVIQNPRYQVTQFGKPVTLSCSQTLNHNVMYWYQQKSSQAPKLLFHYYDKDFNNEADTPDNFQSRRPNTSFCFLDIRSPGLGDTAMYLCATSRDRGTGMEKLFFGSGTQLSVL.